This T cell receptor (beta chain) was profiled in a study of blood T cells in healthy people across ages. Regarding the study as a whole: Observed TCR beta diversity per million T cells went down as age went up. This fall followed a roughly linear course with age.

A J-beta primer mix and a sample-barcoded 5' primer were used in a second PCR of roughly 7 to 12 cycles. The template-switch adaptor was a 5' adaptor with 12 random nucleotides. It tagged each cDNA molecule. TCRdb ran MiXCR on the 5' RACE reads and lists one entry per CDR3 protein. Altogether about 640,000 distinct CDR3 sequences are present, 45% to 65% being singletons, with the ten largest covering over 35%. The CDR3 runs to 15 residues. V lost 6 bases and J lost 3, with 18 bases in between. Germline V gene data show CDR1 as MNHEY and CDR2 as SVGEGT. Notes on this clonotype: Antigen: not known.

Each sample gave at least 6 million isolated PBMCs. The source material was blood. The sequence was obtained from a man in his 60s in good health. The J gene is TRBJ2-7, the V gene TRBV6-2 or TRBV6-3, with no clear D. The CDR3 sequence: CASSLRTASVYEQYF. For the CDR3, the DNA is TGTGCCAGCAGCCTTCGGACCGCGTCAGTCTACGAGCAGTACTTC.